The 28 T cell receptor beta chains below were found in one sample sequenced in a study of T-cell memory formation after mild COVID-19. TCRdb ran MiXCR on the 5' RACE reads and lists one entry per CDR3 protein. Here the sample spans around 450,000 distinct CDR3 sequences, roughly 20% being singletons. The sequenced sample consisted of PBMCs or a T cell subset sorted from them (not recorded which). The receptors shown here come from an adult woman who had mild COVID-19 (a few samples of this study predate the infection). Cell type and time point are not known.

This clonotype has a handful of counts. The V call is TRBV29-1, the J call TRBJ2-3, with TRBD2 identical over 8 bases. Germline V lookup: CDR1 SQVTM, CDR2 ANQGSEA. CDR3 length: 17 amino acids. J was trimmed by 3 bases and V by 3 bases; bases with no gene match: 14. The chain's CDR3 is CSVDYLVLAGKTDTQYF. In nucleotides, the CDR3 is TGCAGCGTTGACTACCTCGTGCTAGCGGGTAAAACAGATACGCAGTATTTT.

The chain employs TRBV27 and TRBJ2-7; D is uncertain. The CDR3 spans 11 residues. The germline CDR1 and CDR2 sequences are MNHEY and SMNVEV (reference sequence). Between the trimmed V and J ends, which lost 6 bases and 4 bases, there was a span of 7 bases. The CDR3 DNA reads as TGTGCCAGCAGGACGGAGTACGAGCAGTACTTC. Protein: CASRTEYEQYF.

V gene TRBV12-3 or TRBV12-4 combines with J gene TRBJ1-1, with 7 nucleotides matching TRBD1. With 3 bases clipped from V and 10 bases from J, the junction kept 5 bases outside the gene matches. The CDR3 runs to 12 residues. DNA of the CDR3: TGTGCCAGCAGTTTGACAGGGTTGACAGCTTTCTTT. Amino acid sequence: CASSLTGLTAFF.

The chain recombines TRBV30 with TRBJ2-2; D perhaps matches TRBD2 (5 bases). V gave up 2 bases and J gave up 1 base, with 11 bases separating them. The germline gives CDR1 GTSNPN, CDR2 SVGIG (reference sequence). There are 15 residues in the CDR3. The CDR3 here is CAWSPRVLNTGELFF. CDR3 nucleotides: TGTGCCTGGAGTCCGCGGGTATTGAACACCGGGGAGCTGTTTTTT. Combining the CDR3 with reference TRBV30 and TRBJ2-2 gives the whole variable domain SQTIHQWPATLVQPVGSPLSLECTVEGTSNPNLYWYRQAAGRGLQLLFYSVGIGQISSEVPQNLSASRPQDRQFILSSKKLLLSDSGFYLCAWSPRVLNTGELFFGEGSRLTVL.

This clonotype was counted a few times. The CDR3 spells CASSQDLHDRKEQYF. The DNA for the CDR3 is TGTGCCAGCAGCCAAGATTTGCACGATCGAAAGGAACAGTACTTC. The V gene is TRBV3-1, the J gene TRBJ2-7; D not certain. V was clipped by 0 bases and J by 10 bases, with 19 bases between them. The CDR3 length is 15 residues. Germline lookup yields CDR1 LGHDT and CDR2 YNNKEL (reference sequence).

The chain carries TRBV11-2 and TRBJ1-4; 7 bases map to TRBD1. This CDR3 contains 18 residues. Trimming took 1 base from V and 0 from J; bases not matched to a gene: 8. From germline, CDR1 is SGHAT and CDR2 FQNNGV. CDR3 nucleotides: TGTGCCAGCAGCTTAGGGGACAGCCTCTGGGCAACTAATGAAAAACTGTTTTTT. It specifies CASSLGDSLWATNEKLFF.

The chain joins TRBV6-6 to TRBJ2-1, with 10 bases identical to TRBD2. The CDR3 covers 17 residues. V shed 0 bases and J 4 bases; nucleotides not matched to a gene: 6. Germline CDR1 is MNHNY and CDR2 is SVGAGI (reference sequence). The CDR3 DNA reads as TGTGCCAGCAGTTACTCCGTCGGGACTAGCGAATACAATGAGCAGTTCTTC. Protein: CASSYSVGTSEYNEQFF.

This chain connects TRBV23-1 to TRBJ1-5; D may be TRBD1 (6 bases). TRBV23-1 is assigned to the ORF class and has an uncertain function. Trimming removed 8 bases from V and 3 bases from J, with 14 bases in between. The CDR3 runs to 14 residues. The CDR3 bases are TGCGCCAGCCGGACAGCGCAAACCAATCAGCCCCAGCATTTT. Protein product: CASRTAQTNQPQHF.

This chain uses TRBV24-1 with TRBJ1-5; D is uncertain. This CDR3 has 13 residues. In germline, CDR1 is KGHDR, CDR2 SFDVKD. With 9 bases removed from V and 3 bases from J, the gap between germline ends came to 11 bases. The DNA of the CDR3 is TGTGCCACCTCCCTCGGGGTCAATCAGCCCCAGCATTTT. Translated, it gives CATSLGVNQPQHF.

The chain uses TRBV4-1 and TRBJ2-1; possible D gene TRBD2, 6 bases. Deletions cut 4 bases from V and 1 base from J, with 11 bases between. The CDR3 extends over 15 amino acids. Germline V lookup: CDR1 MGHRA, CDR2 YSYEKL. The CDR3 protein is CASSRGGESYNEQFF. CDR3 sequence (DNA): TGCGCCAGCAGCCGGGGCGGGGAGTCCTACAATGAGCAGTTCTTC.

The CDR3 DNA is TGTGCCAGCAGTGAAGCCCGGGACCCGACCTACAATGAGCAGTTCTTC. Translating it yields CASSEARDPTYNEQFF. The chain combines TRBV2 with TRBJ2-1; D is possibly TRBD1 or TRBD2 (5 bases each). CDR3 length: 16 residues. The germline V gene has CDR1 SNHLY and CDR2 FYNNEI. V was clipped by 0 bases and J by 2 bases, with 11 bases between them.

V is TRBV5-1 and J is TRBJ1-1; D is unresolved. The CDR3 contains 14 residues. The V end was cut by 2 bases, the J end by 2 bases, with 10 bases between. Germline V gene data show CDR1 as SGHRS and CDR2 as YFSETQ. CDR3 region: CASSFGQFNTEAFF. In nucleotides, the CDR3 is TGCGCCAGCAGCTTTGGGCAGTTCAACACTGAAGCTTTCTTT.

The chain is built from TRBV5-1 and TRBJ2-2, with 8 positions matching TRBD1. Germline values: CDR1 SGHRS, CDR2 YFSETQ. This CDR3 is built from 15 residues. Trimming at V came to 1 base and at J to 7 bases, leaving 6 bases not matched to a gene. The chain's CDR3 is CASSLTQGASGELFF. The CDR3 bases are TGCGCCAGCAGCTTGACTCAGGGGGCGAGCGGGGAGCTGTTTTTT.

The chain has TRBV28 and TRBJ2-7; 7 bases are shared with TRBD2. The V gene's germline CDR1 is MDHEN and CDR2 SYDVKM. Germline trimming cut 4 bases from V and 3 bases from J; bases unmatched to any gene: 9. The CDR3 extends over 15 amino acids. The CDR3 nucleotides read TGTGCCAGCAGTTCAGGCCGCGGGGGAGTCTACGAGCAGTACGTC. Translation: CASSSGRGGVYEQYV.

This clonotype appeared a few times. The chain couples TRBV15 to TRBJ1-1; D ambiguous. The CDR3 is 15 residues long. Trimming stripped 0 bases from V and 1 base from J, with 9 bases between. Germline V lookup: CDR1 LNHNV, CDR2 YYDKDF (reference sequence). DNA for the CDR3: TGTGCCACCAGCAGAGATCTGCTGCAGAACACTGAAGCTTTCTTT. Its protein product is CATSRDLLQNTEAFF.

This clonotype was recorded at least ten times. The rearrangement links TRBV5-1 to TRBJ1-1, with 12 bases fitting TRBD1. This CDR3 is built from 16 residues. The trim removed 4 bases at V and 0 bases at J, leaving 4 bases unmatched. Germline V lookup: CDR1 SGHRS, CDR2 YFSETQ. This CDR3 is CASSLGTGGLNTEAFF. Written as DNA, the CDR3 is TGCGCCAGCAGCCTCGGGACAGGGGGCCTGAACACTGAAGCTTTCTTT. The full variable domain, its missing parts supplied by reference TRBV5-1 and TRBJ1-1, is KAGVTQTPRYLIKTRGQQVTLSCSPISGHRSVSWYQQTPGQGLQFLFEYFSETQRNKGNFPGRFSGRQFSNSRSEMNVSTLELGDSALYLCASSLGTGGLNTEAFFGQGTRLTVV.

V is TRBV13 and J is TRBJ2-5; 9 positions agree with TRBD1. Germline lookup yields CDR1 PRHDT and CDR2 FYEKMQ (reference sequence). This CDR3 has 15 amino acids. J gave up 4 bases and V 4 bases, and 7 bases lay outside the gene matches. CDR3 coding DNA: TGTGCCAGCAGCTCAAGGACAGGGGTTGGAGAGACCCAGTACTTC. Translated, it gives CASSSRTGVGETQYF.

In this sample, this clonotype turned up a few times. The chain couples TRBV12-3 or TRBV12-4 to TRBJ1-5; possibly TRBD1 for D (5 bases). The CDR3 contains 15 residues. With 0 bases removed from V and 5 bases from J, the gap between germline ends came to 11 bases. CDR3 loop: CASSLAGVGDQPQHF. The CDR3 nucleotides are TGTGCCAGCAGTTTAGCAGGGGTAGGGGATCAGCCCCAGCATTTT.

The chain joins TRBV7-2 to TRBJ2-2, with 7 bases lining up with TRBD1. The junction had 6 bases not matched to a gene; V was cut back by 5 bases and J by 6 bases. The CDR3 is 14 residues long. The germline gives CDR1 SGHTA, CDR2 FQGNSA. The CDR3 DNA follows: TGTGCCAGCAGCCACAGGGGTACCGCCGGGGAGCTGTTTTTT. Translation: CASSHRGTAGELFF.

The chain recombines TRBV29-1 with TRBJ2-1, with 13 bases fitting TRBD2. Germline CDR1 and CDR2: SQVTM and ANQGSEA. V shed 0 bases, J shed 8 bases, and the junction held 16 bases outside the gene matches. There are 19 residues in the CDR3. In DNA, the CDR3 is TGCAGCGTTGAAGAGCTAGGGACTAGCGGGAAGCCACCCATTTATGAGCAGTTCTTC. It specifies CSVEELGTSGKPPIYEQFF.

The chain uses TRBV11-2 and TRBJ2-1, with 7 positions matching TRBD2. Trimming took 3 bases from V and 8 from J; bases not matched to a gene: 7. Germline-derived CDR1 and CDR2 are SGHAT and FQNNGV. The CDR3 spans 14 residues. CDR3 DNA sequence: TGTGCCAGCAGCTTTTTACTAGCGCAAGATGAGCAGTTCTTC. Its translation: CASSFLLAQDEQFF.

This clonotype was counted at least ten times. The chain recombines TRBV12-3 or TRBV12-4 with TRBJ2-5; possible D gene TRBD1, 6 bases. V was cut by 4 bases and J by 3 bases, with 9 bases left in between. The CDR3 totals 13 residues. The CDR3 here is CASSSDRKETQYF. The DNA of the CDR3 is TGTGCCAGCAGTTCTGACAGGAAAGAGACCCAGTACTTC.

This rearrangement joins TRBV3-1 to TRBJ2-7, with TRBD2 matching 8 bases. Germline values: CDR1 LGHDT, CDR2 YNNKEL (reference sequence). The CDR3 loop spans 13 amino acids. The V and J ends lost 7 bases and 6 bases, in that order; junction bases with no gene match: 8. CDR3 nucleotide sequence: TGTGCCAGCATACACAGCGGGAGTACCGAGCAGTACTTC. Amino acids: CASIHSGSTEQYF.

This clonotype was seen a few times. The chain is built from TRBV20-1 and TRBJ2-3, with 9 positions matching TRBD2. The CDR3 contains 13 residues. Germline-derived CDR1 and CDR2 are DFQATT and SNEGSKA (reference sequence). The V segment lost 7 bases and the J segment 5 bases; nucleotides outside the gene matches: 7. CDR3 DNA sequence: TGCAGTGTGCGGGGGGGCGAAGGAGATACGCAGTATTTT. Protein: CSVRGGEGDTQYF.

This clonotype has only a few counts. This sequence joins TRBV12-3 or TRBV12-4 and TRBJ2-7; D unclear. The CDR3 runs 14 residues. The V and J ends lost 5 bases and 0 bases respectively, with 11 bases between them. CDR3 protein: CASSRRSSSYEQYF. The CDR3 region has the DNA TGTGCCAGCAGTCGTAGGTCCAGCTCCTACGAGCAGTACTTC.

The genes are TRBV11-3 and TRBJ2-7; 7 bases are a match to TRBD2. Germline V gene lookup returns CDR1 SGHNT and CDR2 YENEEA. J lost 2 bases, V lost 5 bases, and 6 bases had no gene match. The CDR3 sequence is 14 residues long. This chain's CDR3 is CASSPGREPYEQYF. The CDR3 DNA sequence: TGTGCCAGCAGCCCGGGGAGGGAACCCTACGAGCAGTACTTC.

This clonotype was seen only a few times. The CDR3 bases are TGTGCCAGCAGTTTAGCGGGGGGGTTTGGGGAGCAGTTCTTC. Its protein is CASSLAGGFGEQFF. This chain connects TRBV12-3 or TRBV12-4 to TRBJ2-1; 7 bases fit TRBD2. The CDR3 sequence is 14 residues long. Unmatched junction bases numbered 6, after V lost 0 bases and J lost 10 bases.

This rearrangement joins TRBV5-1 to TRBJ2-7; weak D call: TRBD1 (6 bases). V lost 4 bases and J lost 5, with 19 bases in between. Germline V CDR1 and CDR2: SGHRS, YFSETQ. This CDR3 is built from 15 residues. CDR3 sequence: CASSPTGGLRDEQYF. In nucleotides, the CDR3 is TGCGCCAGCAGCCCGACAGGTGGATTGCGGGACGAGCAGTACTTC.